The 3 T cell receptor beta chains presented below share a single source sample, sequenced in a study of T cell responses to AZD1222 COVID-19 vaccine. This table comes from immunoSEQ multiplex PCR, and its TCRdb copy is limited to in-frame clones, with some not included. The table lists tens of thousands of clones, just over 85% of them singletons. The sample was peripheral blood, taken on day 0 of MenACWY control vaccination. The source is an adult in good health.

This chain uses TRBV12-5 with TRBJ1-5; D gene ambiguous. Germline V gene sequence: CDR1 LGHNT, CDR2 FRNRAP. V shed 1 base and J shed 4 bases, with 11 bases lying between them. This CDR3 is built from 15 residues. The CDR3 DNA reads as TGTGCTAGTGGTTTGGACAGCATTGGAAATCAGCCCCAGCATTTT. This sequence encodes CASGLDSIGNQPQHF. Complete variable domain (other parts from reference TRBV12-5 and TRBJ1-5): DARVTQTPRHKVTEMGQEVTMRCQPILGHNTVFWYRQTMMQGLELLAYFRNRAPLDDSGMPKDRFSAEMPDATLATLKIQPSEPRDSAVYFCASGLDSIGNQPQHFGDGTRLSIL.

This chain connects TRBV14 to TRBJ2-1, with TRBD2 matching over 12 bases. Germline-derived CDR1 and CDR2 are SGHDN and FVKESK. This CDR3 contains 15 residues. Trimming at V came to 4 bases and at J to 8 bases, leaving 6 bases not matched to a gene. This CDR3 reads CASSLLAGGPDEQFF. The CDR3 bases are TGTGCCAGCAGCCTGCTAGCGGGGGGGCCGGATGAGCAGTTCTTC.

The V call is TRBV5-8, the J call TRBJ1-5, with 11 positions matching TRBD1. This CDR3 contains 17 residues. CDR1 SGHTS and CDR2 YDEGEE come from the germline V gene. V was clipped by 4 bases and J by 5 bases; unmatched bases: 11. CDR3 nucleotides: TGTGCCAGCAGCCTCCCAGGGACAGGGGGTTTCGATCAGCCCCAGCATTTT. It specifies CASSLPGTGGFDQPQHF.